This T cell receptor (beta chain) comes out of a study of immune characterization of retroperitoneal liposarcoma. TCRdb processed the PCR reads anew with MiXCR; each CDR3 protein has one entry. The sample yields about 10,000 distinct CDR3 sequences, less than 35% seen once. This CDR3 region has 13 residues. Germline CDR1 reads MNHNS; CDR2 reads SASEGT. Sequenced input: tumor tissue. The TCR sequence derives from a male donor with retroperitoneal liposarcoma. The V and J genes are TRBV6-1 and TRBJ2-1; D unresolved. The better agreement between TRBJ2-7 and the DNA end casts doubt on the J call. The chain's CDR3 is CASSSRTHYEQYF. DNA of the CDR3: TGTGCCAGCAGTTCTCGGACCCACTACGAGCAGTACTTC.